This T cell receptor (beta chain) originates from a study of OX40 agonist ivuxolimab in advanced cancers. Study at large: Ivuxolimab, which patients received intravenously every 2 weeks, was dosed at 0.01 to 10 mg/kg.

Germline values: CDR1 GTSNPN, CDR2 SVGIG (reference sequence). V lost 4 bases, J lost 5 bases, and 6 bases stayed unmatched. The CDR3 runs to 14 residues. Generated by immunoSEQ multiplex PCR, the TCRdb table keeps only in-frame clones and is missing some. The table shows about 49,000 clones, with 79% occurring only once. The receptor's source is an adult with an advanced solid tumor such as melanoma, head and neck, liver or kidney cancer. The chain combines TRBV30 with TRBJ2-3; 10 bases line up with TRBD2. The input for sequencing was CD4+ or CD8+ T cells sorted from blood, taken in a trial of the OX40 agonist ivuxolimab. The CDR3 loop reads CAWMPGLAIDTQYF. The CDR3, as DNA: TGTGCCTGGATGCCGGGACTAGCGATAGATACGCAGTATTTT. The variable domain in full, with the rest retrieved from reference TRBV30 and TRBJ2-3, is SQTIHQWPATLVQPVGSPLSLECTVEGTSNPNLYWYRQAAGRGLQLLFYSVGIGQISSEVPQNLSASRPQDRQFILSSKKLLLSDSGFYLCAWMPGLAIDTQYFGPGTRLTVL.